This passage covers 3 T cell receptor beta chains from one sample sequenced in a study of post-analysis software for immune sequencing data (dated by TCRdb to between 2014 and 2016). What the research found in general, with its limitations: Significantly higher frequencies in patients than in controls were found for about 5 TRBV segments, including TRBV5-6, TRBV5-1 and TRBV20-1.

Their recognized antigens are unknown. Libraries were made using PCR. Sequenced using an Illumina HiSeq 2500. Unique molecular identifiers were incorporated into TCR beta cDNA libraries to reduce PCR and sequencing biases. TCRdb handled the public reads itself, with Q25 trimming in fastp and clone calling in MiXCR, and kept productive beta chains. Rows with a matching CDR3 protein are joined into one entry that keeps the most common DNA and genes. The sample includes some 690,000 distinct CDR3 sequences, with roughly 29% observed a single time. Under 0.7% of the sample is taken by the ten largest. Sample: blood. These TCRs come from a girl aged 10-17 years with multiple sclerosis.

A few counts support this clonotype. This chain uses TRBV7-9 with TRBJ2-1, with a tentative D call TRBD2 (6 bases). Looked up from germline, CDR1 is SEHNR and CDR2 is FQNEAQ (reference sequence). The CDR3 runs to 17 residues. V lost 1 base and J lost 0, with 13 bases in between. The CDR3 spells CASSLVRGTSSYNEQFF. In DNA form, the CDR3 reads TGTGCCAGCAGCTTAGTACGGGGGACCTCCTCCTACAATGAGCAGTTCTTC.

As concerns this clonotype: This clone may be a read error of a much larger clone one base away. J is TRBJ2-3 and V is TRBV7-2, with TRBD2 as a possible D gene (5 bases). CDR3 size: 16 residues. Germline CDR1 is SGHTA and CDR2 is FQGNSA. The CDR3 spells CVSSPAPAGGTDTQYF. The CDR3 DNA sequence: TGTGTCAGCAGCCCGGCTCCCGCGGGCGGTACAGATACGCAGTATTTT. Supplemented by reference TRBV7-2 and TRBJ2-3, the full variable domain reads GAGVSQSPSNKVTEKGKDVELRCDPISGHTALYWYRQSLGQGLEFLIYFQGNSAPDKSGLPSDRFSAERTGGSVSTLTIQRTQQEDSAVYLCVSSPAPAGGTDTQYFGPGTRLTVL.

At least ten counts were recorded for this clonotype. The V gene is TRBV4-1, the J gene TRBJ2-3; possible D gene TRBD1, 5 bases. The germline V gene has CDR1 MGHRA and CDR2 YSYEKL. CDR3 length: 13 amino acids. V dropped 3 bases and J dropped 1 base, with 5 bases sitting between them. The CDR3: CASSQTGTDTQYF. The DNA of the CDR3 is TGCGCCAGCAGCCAGACAGGCACAGATACGCAGTATTTT.